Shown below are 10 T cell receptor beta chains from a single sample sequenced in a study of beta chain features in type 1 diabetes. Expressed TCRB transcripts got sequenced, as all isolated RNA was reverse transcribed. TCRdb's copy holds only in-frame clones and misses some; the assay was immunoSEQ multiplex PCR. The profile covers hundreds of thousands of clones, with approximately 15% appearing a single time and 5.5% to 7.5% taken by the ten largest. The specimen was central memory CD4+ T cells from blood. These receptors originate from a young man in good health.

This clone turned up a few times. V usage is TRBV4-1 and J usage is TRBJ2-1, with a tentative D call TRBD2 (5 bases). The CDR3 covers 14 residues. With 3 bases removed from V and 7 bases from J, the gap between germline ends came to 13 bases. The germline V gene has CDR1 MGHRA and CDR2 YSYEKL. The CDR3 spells CASSQGERGNEQFF. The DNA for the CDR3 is TGCGCCAGCAGCCAGGGAGAGAGAGGTAATGAGCAGTTCTTC.

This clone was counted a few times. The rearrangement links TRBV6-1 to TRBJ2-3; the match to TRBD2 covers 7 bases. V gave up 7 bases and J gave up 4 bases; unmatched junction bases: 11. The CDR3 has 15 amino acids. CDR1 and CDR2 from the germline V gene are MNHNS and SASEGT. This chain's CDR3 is CASIIGSRGADTQYF. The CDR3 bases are TGTGCCAGCATTATTGGCAGCCGGGGGGCAGATACGCAGTATTTT.

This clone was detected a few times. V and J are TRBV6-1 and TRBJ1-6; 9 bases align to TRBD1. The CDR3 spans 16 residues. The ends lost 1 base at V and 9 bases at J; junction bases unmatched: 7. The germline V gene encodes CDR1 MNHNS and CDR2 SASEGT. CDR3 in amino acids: CASSEVGGQGTSPLHF. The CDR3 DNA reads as TGTGCCAGCAGTGAAGTGGGGGGACAGGGAACTTCACCCCTCCACTTT.

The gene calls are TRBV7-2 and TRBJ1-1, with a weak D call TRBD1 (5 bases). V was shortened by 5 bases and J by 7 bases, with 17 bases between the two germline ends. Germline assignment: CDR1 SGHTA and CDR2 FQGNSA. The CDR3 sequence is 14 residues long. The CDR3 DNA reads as TGTGCCAGCAGCCGTCCACGCGGGGGTGGTGAAGCTTTCTTT. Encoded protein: CASSRPRGGGEAFF.

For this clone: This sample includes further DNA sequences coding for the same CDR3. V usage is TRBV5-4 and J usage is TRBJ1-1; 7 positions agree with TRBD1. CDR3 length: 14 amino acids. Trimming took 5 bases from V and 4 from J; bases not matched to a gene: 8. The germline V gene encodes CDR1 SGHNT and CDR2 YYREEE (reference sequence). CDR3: CASSWIDRATEAFF. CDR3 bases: TGTGCCAGCAGTTGGATAGACAGGGCCACTGAAGCTTTCTTT.

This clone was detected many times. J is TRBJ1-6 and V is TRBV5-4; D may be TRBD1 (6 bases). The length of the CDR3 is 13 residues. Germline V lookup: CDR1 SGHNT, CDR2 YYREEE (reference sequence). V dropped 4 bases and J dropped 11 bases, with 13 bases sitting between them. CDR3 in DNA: TGTGCCAGCAGCGGCCCAGCAGGGGCACCCCTCCACTTT. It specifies CASSGPAGAPLHF.

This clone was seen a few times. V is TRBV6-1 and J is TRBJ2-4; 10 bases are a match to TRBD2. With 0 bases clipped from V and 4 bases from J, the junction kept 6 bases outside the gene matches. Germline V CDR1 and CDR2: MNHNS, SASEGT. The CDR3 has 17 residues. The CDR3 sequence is CASSEAWSGREKNIQYF. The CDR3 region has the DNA TGTGCCAGCAGTGAAGCGTGGAGCGGGAGGGAAAAAAACATTCAGTACTTC.

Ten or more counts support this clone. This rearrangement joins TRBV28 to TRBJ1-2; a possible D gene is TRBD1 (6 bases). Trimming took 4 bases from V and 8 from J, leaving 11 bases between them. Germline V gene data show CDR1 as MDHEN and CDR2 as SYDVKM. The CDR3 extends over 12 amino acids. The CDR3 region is CASSSLTGGYTF. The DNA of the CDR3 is TGTGCCAGCAGTTCCCTAACAGGGGGCTACACCTTC.

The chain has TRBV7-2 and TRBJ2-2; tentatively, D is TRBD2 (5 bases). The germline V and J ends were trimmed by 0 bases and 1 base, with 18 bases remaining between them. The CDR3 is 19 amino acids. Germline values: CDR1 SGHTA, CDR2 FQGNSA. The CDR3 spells CASSLALNGGSGNTGELFF. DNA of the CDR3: TGTGCCAGCAGCTTAGCCCTTAACGGAGGCAGCGGGAACACCGGGGAGCTGTTTTTT.

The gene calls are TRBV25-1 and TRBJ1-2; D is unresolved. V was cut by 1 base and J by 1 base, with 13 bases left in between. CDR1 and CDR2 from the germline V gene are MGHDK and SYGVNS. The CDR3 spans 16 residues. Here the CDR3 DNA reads TGTGCCAGCAGTGAATTCTTGGCAGACCGTAACTATGGCTACACCTTC. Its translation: CASSEFLADRNYGYTF.